The present TCR beta chain was sequenced within a study of OX40 agonist ivuxolimab in advanced cancers. Across the study: An agonistic human IgG2 monoclonal antibody against OX40 (CD134) was given.

TCRdb keeps only in-frame clones here, not all; method: immunoSEQ multiplex PCR. The repertoire holds 50,000 to 65,000 clones, with less than 90% as singletons. The germline CDR1 and CDR2 sequences are SGHDN and FVKESK. This CDR3 is built from 14 residues. Germline trimming cut 5 bases from V and 4 bases from J; bases unmatched to any gene: 5. This receptor was identified in an adult with an advanced solid tumor such as melanoma, head and neck, liver or kidney cancer. The gene calls are TRBV14 and TRBJ2-3; 8 nucleotides agree with TRBD1. Sequencing was performed on CD4+ or CD8+ T cells sorted from blood, taken in a trial of the OX40 agonist ivuxolimab. CDR3 DNA: TGTGCCAGCAGCGCAGGGGGCGCAGCAGATACGCAGTATTTT. Amino acid sequence: CASSAGGAADTQYF. Variable domain in full (rest from reference TRBV14 and TRBJ2-3): EAGVTQFPSHSVIEKGQTVTLRCDPISGHDNLYWYRRVMGKEIKFLLHFVKESKQDESGMPNNRFLAERTGGTYSTLKVQPAELEDSGVYFCASSAGGAADTQYFGPGTRLTVL.